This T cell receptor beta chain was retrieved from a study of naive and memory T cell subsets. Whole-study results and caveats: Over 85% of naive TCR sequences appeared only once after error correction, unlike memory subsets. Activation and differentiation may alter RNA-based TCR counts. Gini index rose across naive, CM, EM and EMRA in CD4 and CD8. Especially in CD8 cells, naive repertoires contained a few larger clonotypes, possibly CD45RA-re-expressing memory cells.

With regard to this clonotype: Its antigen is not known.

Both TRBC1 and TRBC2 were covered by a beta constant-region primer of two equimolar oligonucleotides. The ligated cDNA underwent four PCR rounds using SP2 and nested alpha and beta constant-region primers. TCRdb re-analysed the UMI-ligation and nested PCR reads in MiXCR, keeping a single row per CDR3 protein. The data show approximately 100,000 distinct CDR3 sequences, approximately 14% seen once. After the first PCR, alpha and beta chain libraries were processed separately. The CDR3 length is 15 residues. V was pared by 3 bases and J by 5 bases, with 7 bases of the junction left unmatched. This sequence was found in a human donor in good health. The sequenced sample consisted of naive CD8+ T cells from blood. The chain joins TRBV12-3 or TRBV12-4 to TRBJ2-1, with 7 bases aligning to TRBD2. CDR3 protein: CASSFPPGTNNEQFF. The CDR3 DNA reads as TGTGCCAGCAGTTTCCCCCCAGGGACTAACAATGAGCAGTTCTTC.